This section outlines one T cell receptor beta chain sequence together with its context. The authors' processing: Counts of nucleated cells, estimated from reference gene primer amplification, were obtained. Measured with immunoSEQ multiplex PCR; TCRdb has only the in-frame clones, and not every one. Clone size and V and J calls were adopted from that table, with D and trimming inferred from the DNA. This sample has some 29,000 clones, with nearly 90% found just once. These data belong to a study of blood T cell repertoires in COVID-19. Trimming stripped 4 bases from V and 6 bases from J, with 13 bases between. The CDR3 totals 12 residues. Germline CDR1 reads SQVTM; CDR2 reads ANQGSEA.

The clonotype comes from a human donor in a cohort sampled during active COVID-19. The source material was peripheral blood. The chain links TRBV29-1 to TRBJ2-7; maybe TRBD2 (6 bases). CDR3 bases: TGCAGCGTTGGGATGGAGGGATCCGAGCAGTACTTC. Protein product: CSVGMEGSEQYF.